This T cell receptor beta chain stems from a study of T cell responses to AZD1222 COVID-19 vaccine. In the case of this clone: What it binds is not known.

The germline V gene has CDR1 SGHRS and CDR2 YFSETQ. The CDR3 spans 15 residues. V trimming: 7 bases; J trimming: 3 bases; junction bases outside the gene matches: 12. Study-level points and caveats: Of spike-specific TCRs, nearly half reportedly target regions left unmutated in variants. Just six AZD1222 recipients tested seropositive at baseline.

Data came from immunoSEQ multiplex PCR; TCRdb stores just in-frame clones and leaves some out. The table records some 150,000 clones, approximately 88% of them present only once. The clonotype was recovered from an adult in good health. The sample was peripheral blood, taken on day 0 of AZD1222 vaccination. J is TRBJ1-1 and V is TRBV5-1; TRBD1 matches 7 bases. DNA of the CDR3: TGCGCCAGCGGCCGGGACAGCCCAGGGGACACTGAAGCTTTCTTT. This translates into CASGRDSPGDTEAFF. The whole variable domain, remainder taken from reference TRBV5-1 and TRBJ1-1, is KAGVTQTPRYLIKTRGQQVTLSCSPISGHRSVSWYQQTPGQGLQFLFEYFSETQRNKGNFPGRFSGRQFSNSRSEMNVSTLELGDSALYLCASGRDSPGDTEAFFGQGTRLTVV.